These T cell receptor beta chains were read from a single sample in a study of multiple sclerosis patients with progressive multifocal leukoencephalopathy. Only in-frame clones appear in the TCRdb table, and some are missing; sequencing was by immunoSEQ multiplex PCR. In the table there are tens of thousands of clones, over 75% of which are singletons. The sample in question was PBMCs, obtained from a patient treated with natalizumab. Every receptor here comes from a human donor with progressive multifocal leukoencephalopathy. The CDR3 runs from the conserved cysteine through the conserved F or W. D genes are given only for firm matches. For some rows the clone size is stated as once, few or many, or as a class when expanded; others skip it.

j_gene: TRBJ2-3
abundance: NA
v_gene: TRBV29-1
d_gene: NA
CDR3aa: CSVESDGTDTQYF
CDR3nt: TGCAGCGTTGAGAGCGACGGCACAGATACGCAGTATTTT

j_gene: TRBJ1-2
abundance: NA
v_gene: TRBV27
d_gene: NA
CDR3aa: CASSSSDGIYGYTF
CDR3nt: NA

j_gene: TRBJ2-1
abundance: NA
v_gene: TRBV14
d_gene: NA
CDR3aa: CASSIPDPLWRAGGEQFF
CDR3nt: TGTGCCAGCAGCATCCCCGATCCCCTCTGGCGGGCCGGGGGTGAGCAGTTCTTC

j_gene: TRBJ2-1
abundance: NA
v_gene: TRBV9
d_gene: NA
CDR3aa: CASSPGTIYNEQFF
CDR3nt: TGTGCCAGCAGCCCCGGGACAATATACAATGAGCAGTTCTTC

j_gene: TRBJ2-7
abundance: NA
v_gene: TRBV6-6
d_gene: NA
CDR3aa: CASSYGLMGSYEQYF
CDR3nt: TGTGCCAGCAGTTACGGACTTATGGGGTCCTACGAGCAGTACTTC

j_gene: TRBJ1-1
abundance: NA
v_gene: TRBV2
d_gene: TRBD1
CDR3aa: CASSGDRGRTEAFF
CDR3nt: TGTGCCAGCAGTGGGGACAGGGGAAGAACTGAAGCTTTCTTT

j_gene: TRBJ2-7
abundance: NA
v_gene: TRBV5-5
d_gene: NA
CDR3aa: CASSPSHYSYEQYF
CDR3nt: TGTGCCAGCAGTCCGTCACACTACTCCTACGAGCAGTACTTC

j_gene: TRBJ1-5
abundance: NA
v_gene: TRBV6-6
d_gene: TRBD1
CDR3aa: CASRAPTGDQPQHF
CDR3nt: TGTGCCAGCAGGGCGCCTACAGGGGATCAGCCCCAGCATTTT

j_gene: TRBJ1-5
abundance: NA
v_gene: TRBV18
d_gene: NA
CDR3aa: CASSLDGVSNQPQHF
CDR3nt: TGTGCCAGCTCACTGGATGGGGTGAGCAATCAGCCCCAGCATTTT

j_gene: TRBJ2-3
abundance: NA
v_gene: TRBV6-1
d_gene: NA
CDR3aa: CASSSGAVPDTQYF
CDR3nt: TGTGCCAGCAGCTCAGGGGCGGTTCCGGATACGCAGTATTTT

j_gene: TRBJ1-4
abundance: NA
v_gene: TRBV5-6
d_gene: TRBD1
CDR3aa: CASSLALGGFNEKLFF
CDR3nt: TGTGCCAGCAGCTTGGCGTTAGGGGGCTTTAATGAAAAACTGTTTTTT

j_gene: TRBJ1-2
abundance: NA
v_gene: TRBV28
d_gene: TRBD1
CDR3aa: CASTQGAGGYTF
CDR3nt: TGTGCCAGCACCCAGGGGGCTGGAGGCTACACCTTC

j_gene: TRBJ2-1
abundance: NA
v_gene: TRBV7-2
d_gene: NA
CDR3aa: CASSPEYNEQFF
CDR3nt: TGTGCCAGCAGCCCGGAATACAATGAGCAGTTCTTC

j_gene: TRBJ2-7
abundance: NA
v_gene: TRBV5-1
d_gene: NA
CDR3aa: CASSLSIGVEVPYEQYF
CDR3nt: TGCGCCAGCAGCTTGAGTATTGGAGTCGAGGTTCCCTACGAGCAGTACTTC

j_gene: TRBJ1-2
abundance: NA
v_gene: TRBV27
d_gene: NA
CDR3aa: CASTSMDGVESYTF
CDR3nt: TGTGCCAGCACTTCAATGGACGGCGTTGAGAGCTACACCTTC

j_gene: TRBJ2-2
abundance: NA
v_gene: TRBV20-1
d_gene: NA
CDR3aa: CSAFTVGELFF
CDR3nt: TGCAGTGCCTTCACCGTCGGGGAGCTGTTTTTT

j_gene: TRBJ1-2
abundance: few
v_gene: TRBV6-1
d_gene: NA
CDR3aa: CASSRNSGTDYGYTF
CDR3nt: TGTGCCAGCAGTCGAAATTCCGGGACGGACTATGGCTACACCTTC

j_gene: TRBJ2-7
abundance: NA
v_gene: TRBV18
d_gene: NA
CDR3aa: CASSPTSRTYEQYF
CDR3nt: TGTGCCAGCTCACCAACTAGCCGAACTTACGAGCAGTACTTC

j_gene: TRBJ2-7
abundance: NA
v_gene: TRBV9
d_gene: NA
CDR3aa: CASSVAGGRDEQYF
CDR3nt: TGTGCCAGCAGCGTAGCGGGGGGCAGGGACGAGCAGTACTTC

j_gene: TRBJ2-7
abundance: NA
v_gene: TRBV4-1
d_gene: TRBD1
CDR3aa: CASSRWDRGSYEQYF
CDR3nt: TGCGCCAGCAGCCGATGGGACAGGGGGTCCTACGAGCAGTACTTC

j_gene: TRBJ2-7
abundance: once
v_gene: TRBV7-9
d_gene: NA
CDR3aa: CASSFQFSEQYF
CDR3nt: TGTGCCAGCAGCTTTCAATTCTCCGAGCAGTACTTC

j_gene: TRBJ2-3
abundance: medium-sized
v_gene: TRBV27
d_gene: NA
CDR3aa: CASSAGALYTDTQYF
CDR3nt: TGTGCCAGCAGCGCAGGGGCCCTATACACAGATACGCAGTATTTT

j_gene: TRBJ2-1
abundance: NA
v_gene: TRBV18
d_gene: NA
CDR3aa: CASSPLGGLGQFF
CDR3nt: TGTGCCAGCTCACCCTTGGGGGGTCTTGGGCAGTTCTTC

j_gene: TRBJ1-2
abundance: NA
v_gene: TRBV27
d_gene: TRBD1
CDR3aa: CASSLPTPGQEDNYGYTF
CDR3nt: TGTGCCAGCAGTTTGCCAACCCCGGGACAGGAGGATAACTATGGCTACACCTTC

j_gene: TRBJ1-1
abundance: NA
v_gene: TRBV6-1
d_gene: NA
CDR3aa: CASSVRQMNTEAFF
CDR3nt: TGTGCCAGCAGTGTGAGGCAGATGAACACTGAAGCTTTCTTT

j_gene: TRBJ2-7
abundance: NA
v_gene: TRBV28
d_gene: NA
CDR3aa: CASSFRVLDEQYF
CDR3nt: TGTGCCAGCAGTTTCAGGGTTCTCGACGAGCAGTACTTC

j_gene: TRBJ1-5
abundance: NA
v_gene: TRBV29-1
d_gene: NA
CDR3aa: CSVAGQASNQPQHF
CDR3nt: TGCAGCGTTGCGGGACAAGCTAGCAATCAGCCCCAGCATTTT

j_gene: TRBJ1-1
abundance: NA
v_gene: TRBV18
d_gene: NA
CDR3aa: CASSPGLNTEAFF
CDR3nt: TGTGCCAGCTCACCAGGTTTGAACACTGAAGCTTTCTTT